Below, 24 T cell receptor beta chains from the same sample are listed, as sequenced in a study of T cell repertoires in cytomegalovirus infection. Using its own MiXCR run on the reads, TCRdb lists one record per CDR3 protein. The sample contains under 350,000 distinct CDR3 sequences, about 9.2% of which appear only once. The sample taken for sequencing was PBMCs. The receptors were gathered from a human donor in good health (CMV status not recorded). Some clones in this sample may be carry-over from other donors' samples.

CDR3 in amino acids: CASSLAGTGPTEAFF. CDR3 DNA sequence: TGCGCCAGCAGCCTAGCCGGGACAGGGCCCACTGAAGCTTTCTTT. The V and J genes are TRBV5-1 and TRBJ1-1; 9 bases fit TRBD1. Germline V gene lookup returns CDR1 SGHRS and CDR2 YFSETQ. The CDR3 covers 15 residues. Unmatched junction bases numbered 8, after V lost 4 bases and J lost 4 bases. Complete variable domain (other parts from reference TRBV5-1 and TRBJ1-1): KAGVTQTPRYLIKTRGQQVTLSCSPISGHRSVSWYQQTPGQGLQFLFEYFSETQRNKGNFPGRFSGRQFSNSRSEMNVSTLELGDSALYLCASSLAGTGPTEAFFGQGTRLTVV.

This clonotype came up many times. V gene TRBV7-8 combines with J gene TRBJ2-2; 9 nucleotides match TRBD1. CDR1 and CDR2 from the germline V gene are SGHVS and FQNEAQ. Trimming took 4 bases from V and 0 from J; bases not matched to a gene: 6. The CDR3 spans 17 residues. The CDR3 coding sequence is TGTGCCAGCAGCTCGACAGGGGGAACAGCGAACACCGGGGAGCTGTTTTTT. Translated, it gives CASSSTGGTANTGELFF.

This clonotype appeared many times. The gene calls are TRBV6-5 and TRBJ2-2; D is tentatively TRBD1 or TRBD2 (5 bases each). Trimming cost V 0 bases and J 6 bases, with 14 bases left between them. Germline lookup yields CDR1 MNHEY and CDR2 SVGAGI. The CDR3 extends over 16 amino acids. The DNA for the CDR3 is TGTGCCAGCAGTTACTCGTGGGCAGGGACGGCCGGGGAGCTGTTTTTT. Amino acids: CASSYSWAGTAGELFF.

This clonotype was detected ten times or more. The chain joins TRBV6-2 or TRBV6-3 to TRBJ2-5; D uncertain. Trimming stripped 0 bases from V and 5 bases from J, with 10 bases between. CDR1 and CDR2 (germline): MNHEY, SVGEGT. The CDR3 consists of 14 residues. For the CDR3, the DNA is TGTGCCAGCAGTTACTCGAAGTTTCAGGAGACCCAGTACTTC. Its translation is CASSYSKFQETQYF.

There are a few counts of this clonotype. J is TRBJ2-3 and V is TRBV7-9, with D perhaps matching TRBD2 (5 bases). The CDR3 is 14 amino acids. CDR1 is SEHNR and CDR2 is FQNEAQ in the germline V gene (reference sequence). The V gene lost 5 bases and the J gene lost 3 bases, with 12 bases spanning the gap. The CDR3: CASSDLRVTDTQYF. The CDR3 nucleotides are TGTGCCAGCAGCGATTTGAGGGTAACAGATACGCAGTATTTT.

Many counts were recorded for this clonotype. V is TRBV7-2 and J is TRBJ2-1, with D unclear. CDR1 and CDR2 from the germline V gene are SGHTA and FQGNSA. V gave up 1 base and J gave up 0 bases, with 16 bases separating them. There are 18 residues in the CDR3. CDR3 residues: CASSLDGRTMSSYNEQFF. Here the CDR3 DNA reads TGTGCCAGCAGCTTAGACGGAAGAACTATGAGCTCCTACAATGAGCAGTTCTTC.

This clonotype was found many times. The chain is built from TRBV5-6 and TRBJ1-2; D may be TRBD1 (6 bases). Germline V CDR1 and CDR2: SGHDT, YYEEEE. The V end lost 4 bases, the J end lost 4 bases, and 11 bases lay between the germline ends. The CDR3 consists of 13 residues. The CDR3 nucleotides are TGTGCCAGCAGCACGACAGGCGTCTATGGCTACACCTTC. The encoded protein is CASSTTGVYGYTF.

This clonotype was recorded at least ten times. The chain carries TRBV12-3 or TRBV12-4 and TRBJ2-3; TRBD2 agrees at 15 bases. V lost 7 bases and J lost 5; bases outside the gene matches: 4. This CDR3 contains 15 residues. CDR3 amino acids: CASTQGLAGGDTQYF. The CDR3 nucleotides are TGTGCCAGCACACAGGGACTAGCGGGGGGAGATACGCAGTATTTT.

The genes are TRBV28 and TRBJ2-7, with D possibly matching TRBD2 (7 bases). Germline loops: CDR1 MDHEN, CDR2 SYDVKM. The V gene lost 6 bases and the J gene lost 3 bases, with 21 bases spanning the gap. This CDR3 comprises 16 residues. CDR3 in DNA: TGTGCCAGCAGCAACCCCGTGGGAGGGGGTAGCTACGAGCAGTACTTC. This translates into CASSNPVGGGSYEQYF.

This clonotype was recorded many times. V is TRBV6-2 or TRBV6-3 and J is TRBJ2-3, with TRBD2 matching over 7 bases. The germline V gene encodes CDR1 MNHEY and CDR2 SVGEGT. This CDR3 contains 14 residues. V gave up 10 bases and J gave up 0 bases; unmatched junction bases: 7. CDR3 in DNA: TGTGCCATACGGAGGCGGGAGAGCACAGATACGCAGTATTTT. It translates to CAIRRRESTDTQYF.

This clonotype was detected many times. The rearrangement uses TRBV7-3 and TRBJ2-3; D is possibly TRBD1 (6 bases). Per germline, CDR1 SGHTA and CDR2 FQGTGA. Trimming cost V 3 bases and J 1 base, with 11 bases left between them. The CDR3 is 15 amino acids. The CDR3 nucleotides read TGTGCCAGCAGCTTTGGGACATACCGCACAGATACGCAGTATTTT. It codes for CASSFGTYRTDTQYF.

This clonotype was recorded a few times. This sequence joins TRBV5-6 and TRBJ1-2; the D gene is possibly TRBD1 (5 bases). V dropped 3 bases and J dropped 7 bases, with 7 bases sitting between them. Germline lookup yields CDR1 SGHDT and CDR2 YYEEEE. The CDR3 covers 11 residues. CDR3 region: CASSSGVGYTF. For the CDR3, the DNA is TGTGCCAGCAGCTCGGGGGTTGGCTACACCTTC.

This clonotype showed up many times. The V call is TRBV28, the J call TRBJ2-2, with 8 bases that match TRBD1. CDR1 is MDHEN and CDR2 is SYDVKM in the germline V gene. The CDR3 length is 18 residues. The trim removed 2 bases at V and 2 bases at J, leaving 10 bases unmatched. CDR3 protein: CASSLDSTGQVNTGELFF. The CDR3 coding sequence is TGTGCCAGCAGTTTAGACTCCACGGGACAGGTCAACACCGGGGAGCTGTTTTTT. Supplemented by reference TRBV28 and TRBJ2-2, the full variable domain reads DVKVTQSSRYLVKRTGEKVFLECVQDMDHENMFWYRQDPGLGLRLIYFSYDVKMKEKGDIPEGYSVSREKKERFSLILESASTNQTSMYLCASSLDSTGQVNTGELFFGEGSRLTVL.

This clonotype was counted at least ten times. The chain carries TRBV12-3 or TRBV12-4 and TRBJ1-6; 7 bases are shared with TRBD1. V was pared by 5 bases and J by 7 bases, with 8 bases of the junction left unmatched. The CDR3 spans 15 residues. The CDR3 nucleotides are TGTGCCAGCAGTACGGGACAGCCTACCAATTCACCCCTCCACTTT. This encodes CASSTGQPTNSPLHF.

This clonotype was observed at least ten times. The rearrangement uses TRBV2 and TRBJ1-2; the match to TRBD1 covers 11 bases. This CDR3 has 15 residues. J gave up 4 bases and V 3 bases, and 4 bases lay outside the gene matches. The V gene's germline CDR1 is SNHLY and CDR2 FYNNEI. The CDR3 nucleotides are TGTGCCAGCAGTGAGGACAGGGGGCGCGGCTATGGCTACACCTTC. Translated: CASSEDRGRGYGYTF.

This clonotype was picked up many times. The J gene is TRBJ2-5, the V gene TRBV2, with no clear D. The CDR3 length is 13 residues. Germline assignment: CDR1 SNHLY and CDR2 FYNNEI. The V gene lost 1 base and the J gene lost 2 bases, with 5 bases spanning the gap. The CDR3 here is CASSEGGQETQYF. The CDR3 DNA reads TGTGCCAGCAGTGAAGGCGGTCAAGAGACCCAGTACTTC.

V usage is TRBV29-1 and J usage is TRBJ2-1; 15 bases are shared with TRBD2. This CDR3 comprises 17 residues. V lost 1 base to trimming and J lost 9 bases; unmatched junction nucleotides: 10. Germline CDR1 is SQVTM and CDR2 is ANQGSEA. The CDR3 region has the DNA TGCAGCGTTGAAGGGACTAGCGGGGGGGCCGGGGGTAGTGAGCAGTTCTTC. Its protein is CSVEGTSGGAGGSEQFF.

The chain combines TRBV19 with TRBJ2-5; TRBD1 might be the D (5 bases). The V and J ends lost 4 bases and 5 bases respectively, with 14 bases between them. CDR3 size: 14 residues. Germline CDR1 is LNHDA and CDR2 is SQIVND (reference sequence). Here the CDR3 reads CASSTRTKRETQYF. CDR3 DNA: TGTGCCAGTAGTACCAGGACAAAACGGGAGACCCAGTACTTC.

This clonotype was detected ten times or more. DNA for the CDR3: TGCAGCGTTGATAGGGGGGCTGGCACAGATACGCAGTATTTT. Translating gives CSVDRGAGTDTQYF. J is TRBJ2-3 and V is TRBV29-1; D assignment may be TRBD1 or TRBD2 (6 bases each). This CDR3 region has 14 residues. Trimming pared 3 bases from V and 1 base from J, leaving 11 bases between. Germline CDR1 is SQVTM and CDR2 is ANQGSEA.

The CDR3 region is CSAGTSGGAYEQYV. DNA of the CDR3: TGCAGTGCTGGGACTAGCGGGGGAGCCTACGAGCAGTACGTC. The rearrangement joins TRBV20-1 to TRBJ2-7, with 14 bases identical to TRBD2. The CDR3 is 14 amino acids. With 5 bases clipped from V and 2 bases from J, the junction kept 2 bases outside the gene matches. Per germline, CDR1 DFQATT and CDR2 SNEGSKA (reference sequence).

This clonotype showed up many times. The chain couples TRBV20-1 to TRBJ1-2, with 9 bases identical to TRBD1. Germline CDR1 reads DFQATT; CDR2 reads SNEGSKA (reference sequence). The CDR3 runs 14 residues. After removal of 3 bases from V and 5 bases from J, the junction contained 7 bases not matched to a gene. The CDR3 is CSARDRGGWYGYTF. The CDR3 region has the DNA TGCAGTGCTAGGGACAGGGGCGGTTGGTATGGCTACACCTTC.

This clonotype was picked up many times. This chain joins TRBV2 and TRBJ1-5, with D maybe TRBD1 (6 bases). Trimming took off 4 bases at V and 0 bases at J, with 22 bases between the two ends. Germline CDR1 reads SNHLY; CDR2 reads FYNNEI. This CDR3 is 19 amino acids long. The DNA of the CDR3 is TGTGCCAGCAGTGGACATGGCGGTCAGGGGCCGGTTAGCAATCAGCCCCAGCATTTT. It encodes CASSGHGGQGPVSNQPQHF.

This clonotype was recorded at least ten times. The chain joins TRBV20-1 to TRBJ2-7, with no clear D. This CDR3 has 13 residues. The V and J ends lost 3 bases and 3 bases respectively, with 12 bases between them. From germline, CDR1 is DFQATT and CDR2 SNEGSKA (reference sequence). Here the CDR3 reads CSASPGPNYEQYV. CDR3 in DNA: TGCAGTGCTAGCCCGGGTCCTAACTACGAGCAGTACGTC.

This clonotype appeared a few times. This chain connects TRBV20-1 to TRBJ2-5, with D perhaps matching TRBD2 (6 bases). The CDR3 covers 13 residues. Between the trimmed V and J ends, which lost 5 bases and 4 bases, there was a span of 14 bases. Germline V gene sequence: CDR1 DFQATT, CDR2 SNEGSKA (reference sequence). The CDR3 region is CSAPSGTGETQYF. CDR3 nucleotides: TGCAGTGCTCCCTCCGGGACTGGAGAGACCCAGTACTTC.